The 28 T cell receptor beta chains below were found in one sample sequenced in a study of beta chain features in type 1 diabetes. Expressed TCRB transcripts got sequenced, as all isolated RNA was reverse transcribed. Sequencing used immunoSEQ multiplex PCR; TCRdb keeps in-frame clones, though not all of them. The sample has nearly 250,000 clones, more than 65% seen once. The sequenced sample was naive CD4+ T cells from blood. The receptor source for this set is a man aged 30 to 45 in good health.

The rearrangement links TRBV14 to TRBJ2-2; D remains unclear. The V gene lost 1 base and the J gene lost 5 bases, with 5 bases spanning the gap. The CDR3 has 13 amino acids. Germline V gene lookup returns CDR1 SGHDN and CDR2 FVKESK. The CDR3 sequence is CASSQGITGELFF. The CDR3 DNA sequence: TGTGCCAGCAGCCAAGGCATTACCGGGGAGCTGTTTTTT.

The chain carries TRBV28 and TRBJ2-2, with TRBD1 matching 9 bases. J was trimmed by 5 bases and V by 6 bases; bases with no gene match: 7. The CDR3 is 15 residues long. The germline V gene encodes CDR1 MDHEN and CDR2 SYDVKM. The CDR3 region has the DNA TGTGCCAGCAGGTGGACAGGGGTGGATACCGGGGAGCTGTTTTTT. Translation: CASRWTGVDTGELFF.

V is TRBV30 and J is TRBJ2-3, with a possible D match to TRBD2 (6 bases). The V gene lost 0 bases and the J gene lost 0 bases, with 10 bases spanning the gap. The CDR3 consists of 15 residues. The germline V gene encodes CDR1 GTSNPN and CDR2 SVGIG (reference sequence). The CDR3 loop reads CAWSVGGPSTDTQYF. CDR3 DNA sequence: TGTGCCTGGAGTGTAGGAGGGCCTAGCACAGATACGCAGTATTTT.

The rearrangement uses TRBV28 and TRBJ2-7; 8 bases are a match to TRBD2. CDR1 MDHEN and CDR2 SYDVKM come from the germline V gene. Unmatched junction bases numbered 4, after V lost 2 bases and J lost 1 base. The CDR3 runs 15 residues. The CDR3 reads CASSLAGGLSYEQYF. DNA for the CDR3: TGTGCCAGCAGTTTAGCGGGAGGTCTTTCCTACGAGCAGTACTTC.

The chain carries TRBV30 and TRBJ2-1; no clear D gene. Germline V CDR1 and CDR2: GTSNPN, SVGIG (reference sequence). Trimming removed 4 bases from V and 4 bases from J, with 8 bases in between. The CDR3 extends over 12 amino acids. The CDR3: CAWKETYNEQFF. DNA of the CDR3: TGTGCCTGGAAAGAGACGTACAATGAGCAGTTCTTC.

V and J are TRBV2 and TRBJ2-1, with no clear D. V was clipped by 0 bases and J by 9 bases, with 12 bases between them. The CDR3 has 14 residues. Germline CDR1 reads SNHLY; CDR2 reads FYNNEI. The CDR3, as DNA: TGTGCCAGCAGTGAAGCGCGTAGTGTCGGTGAGCAGTTCTTC. This encodes CASSEARSVGEQFF.

This chain joins TRBV30 and TRBJ2-3; D is perhaps TRBD1 or TRBD2 (5 bases each). The CDR3 is 15 residues long. The germline V gene encodes CDR1 GTSNPN and CDR2 SVGIG (reference sequence). V dropped 4 bases and J dropped 6 bases, with 20 bases sitting between them. The CDR3: CAWNPGLKSMDTQYF. As DNA, the CDR3 is TGTGCCTGGAACCCGGGGCTCAAGTCGATGGATACGCAGTATTTT.

DNA for the CDR3: TGTGCCTGGAGTTCGGGGATCGATCAGCCCCAGCATTTT. Translating it yields CAWSSGIDQPQHF. The J gene is TRBJ1-5, the V gene TRBV30; D gene uncertain. V was clipped by 2 bases and J by 5 bases, with 10 bases between them. Germline CDR1 GTSNPN, CDR2 SVGIG (reference sequence). CDR3 length equals 13 residues.

The table lists this clone with a count of one. The chain has TRBV25-1 and TRBJ2-3; D not certain. Between the trimmed V and J ends, which lost 3 bases and 0 bases, there was a span of 7 bases. The CDR3 has 14 amino acids. Germline-derived CDR1 and CDR2 are MGHDK and SYGVNS. The CDR3 region is CASSDGGSTDTQYF. CDR3 DNA: TGTGCCAGCAGTGACGGCGGTAGCACAGATACGCAGTATTTT.

The chain has TRBV29-1 and TRBJ1-1, with 7 bases that match TRBD1. V shed 6 bases, J shed 7 bases, and the junction held 8 bases outside the gene matches. Germline V gene data show CDR1 as SQVTM and CDR2 as ANQGSEA. The CDR3 is 12 residues long. The CDR3 spells CSVARGKSEAFF. CDR3 bases: TGCAGCGTAGCCAGGGGGAAGAGTGAAGCTTTCTTT.

The chain links TRBV18 to TRBJ2-1, with 9 bases identical to TRBD2. With 4 bases clipped from V and 3 bases from J, the junction kept 4 bases outside the gene matches. The germline gives CDR1 KGHSH, CDR2 LQKENI. The CDR3 has 15 amino acids. CDR3 DNA sequence: TGTGCCAGCTCACTAGCGGGGGCACTCTACAATGAGCAGTTCTTC. The encoded protein is CASSLAGALYNEQFF.

CDR3 amino acids: CASSQDVRRRTEAFF. The CDR3 DNA reads as TGCGCCAGCAGCCAAGATGTCAGACGGAGGACTGAAGCTTTCTTT. V gene TRBV4-3 combines with J gene TRBJ1-1; no reliable D call. This CDR3 has 15 residues. The germline V gene has CDR1 LGHNA and CDR2 YSLEER. V was trimmed by 0 bases and J by 5 bases, leaving 13 bases between them.

The chain uses TRBV30 and TRBJ2-5; D ambiguous. CDR3 length: 14 residues. Between the trimmed V and J ends, which lost 2 bases and 2 bases, there was a span of 12 bases. The germline V gene encodes CDR1 GTSNPN and CDR2 SVGIG (reference sequence). CDR3 in DNA: TGTGCCTGGAGTCACGGGCAGTCTCAAGAGACCCAGTACTTC. Its translation is CAWSHGQSQETQYF.

This chain links TRBV25-1 with TRBJ2-3, with 7 bases lining up with TRBD2. The CDR3 is 16 amino acids. Germline lookup yields CDR1 MGHDK and CDR2 SYGVNS. V was clipped by 1 base and J by 0 bases; unmatched bases: 4. This CDR3 is CASSEWGGLSTDTQYF. The CDR3 nucleotides are TGTGCCAGCAGTGAATGGGGGGGTCTTAGCACAGATACGCAGTATTTT.

The V call is TRBV30, the J call TRBJ2-1; 8 bases map to TRBD1. The J segment lost 1 base and the V segment lost 3 bases, leaving 5 bases of the junction unmatched. The CDR3 contains 15 residues. Germline V lookup: CDR1 GTSNPN, CDR2 SVGIG (reference sequence). The CDR3 is CAWSGRTGSYNEQFF. CDR3 DNA: TGTGCCTGGAGCGGCAGGACAGGGTCCTACAATGAGCAGTTCTTC.

This chain uses TRBV28 with TRBJ2-1, with a possible D match to TRBD2 (6 bases). The ends were cut back, 8 bases at V and 5 bases at J, with 22 bases in the middle. This CDR3 comprises 16 residues. Germline V lookup: CDR1 MDHEN, CDR2 SYDVKM. The CDR3 nucleotides are TGTGCCAGCGGTTGGGCTTTTGGCGCGGGAAACAATGAGCAGTTCTTC. Its translation: CASGWAFGAGNNEQFF.

This clone turned up a few times. The chain employs TRBV13 and TRBJ2-3, with TRBD1 as a possible D gene (5 bases). CDR1 is PRHDT, CDR2 FYEKMQ, per germline (reference sequence). This CDR3 has 16 amino acids. The V gene lost 0 bases and the J gene lost 2 bases, with 12 bases spanning the gap. The chain's CDR3 is CASSLGRTSHTDTQYF. The CDR3 region has the DNA TGTGCCAGCAGCTTAGGGCGGACATCACACACAGATACGCAGTATTTT.

The chain is built from TRBV4-2 and TRBJ2-3; 10 positions match TRBD2. There are 16 residues in the CDR3. Germline CDR1 reads LGHNA; CDR2 reads YNFKEQ. Trimming removed 4 bases from V and 3 bases from J; junction bases left unmatched: 7. The CDR3 region has the DNA TGTGCCAGCAGCCCAGAAGGACTAGCGGTGACAGATACGCAGTATTTT. Encoded protein: CASSPEGLAVTDTQYF.

This clone has only a few counts. This sequence joins TRBV4-1 and TRBJ2-6; no reliable D call. This CDR3 comprises 14 residues. CDR1 is MGHRA and CDR2 is YSYEKL in the germline V gene. The ends were cut back, 5 bases at V and 6 bases at J, with 11 bases in the middle. The CDR3 region has the DNA TGCGCCAGCAGCTCCCCTCTAACGGCCAACGTCCTGACTTTC. Amino acids: CASSSPLTANVLTF.

This clone was detected a few times. The V gene is TRBV30, the J gene TRBJ1-5, with no clear D. With 0 bases removed from V and 6 bases from J, the gap between germline ends came to 9 bases. From germline, CDR1 is GTSNPN and CDR2 SVGIG (reference sequence). There are 13 residues in the CDR3. The CDR3 DNA reads as TGTGCCTGGAGTGTAAACCGGGTTCAGCCCCAGCATTTT. It translates to CAWSVNRVQPQHF.

This chain uses TRBV30 with TRBJ1-5; D gene uncertain. Germline values: CDR1 GTSNPN, CDR2 SVGIG (reference sequence). V gave up 0 bases and J gave up 6 bases, with 6 bases separating them. The CDR3 consists of 12 residues. DNA of the CDR3: TGTGCCTGGAGTGTAGGTAGTCAGCCCCAGCATTTT. This translates into CAWSVGSQPQHF.

This clone was observed a few times. The chain combines TRBV29-1 with TRBJ2-7; tentatively, D is TRBD1 or TRBD2 (5 bases each). The length of the CDR3 is 11 residues. Looked up from germline, CDR1 is SQVTM and CDR2 is ANQGSEA. The CDR3 here is CSAQEAYEQYF. The CDR3 nucleotides read TGCAGTGCACAGGAGGCCTACGAGCAGTACTTC.

The chain has TRBV7-2 and TRBJ2-7; D remains ambiguous. The CDR3 extends over 12 amino acids. The germline gives CDR1 SGHTA, CDR2 FQGNSA. Trimming left V 2 bases short and J 4 bases short, with 6 bases between. DNA for the CDR3: TGTGCCAGCAGCTTAAACGGTTACGAGCAGTACTTC. Residues: CASSLNGYEQYF.

This sequence joins TRBV19 and TRBJ2-7; 7 bases map to TRBD1. The CDR3 runs 14 residues. Germline loops: CDR1 LNHDA, CDR2 SQIVND (reference sequence). V dropped 4 bases and J dropped 3; count of bases not matched to a gene: 6. CDR3 protein: CASSTGTVGYEQYF. The CDR3 nucleotides read TGTGCCAGTAGTACAGGGACAGTTGGCTACGAGCAGTACTTC.

V usage is TRBV27 and J usage is TRBJ2-3; 10 nucleotides match TRBD2. Trimming cost V 4 bases and J 4 bases; bases outside gene matches: 11. Germline V lookup: CDR1 MNHEY, CDR2 SMNVEV (reference sequence). The CDR3 contains 17 residues. This chain's CDR3 is CASSSGASGSGADTQYF. The DNA for the CDR3 is TGTGCCAGCAGTTCGGGAGCTAGCGGGAGCGGGGCAGATACGCAGTATTTT.

The rearrangement uses TRBV7-2 and TRBJ2-7; 7 bases map to TRBD1. Germline V gene sequence: CDR1 SGHTA, CDR2 FQGNSA. Trimming cost V 3 bases and J 0 bases; bases outside gene matches: 5. CDR3 size: 15 residues. In DNA form, the CDR3 reads TGTGCCAGCAGCTTTGGGACAGCTAACTCCTACGAGCAGTACTTC. Translating it yields CASSFGTANSYEQYF.

The chain carries TRBV27 and TRBJ2-5, with unresolved D. Trimming pared 3 bases from V and 4 bases from J, leaving 9 bases between. This CDR3 contains 13 residues. Germline CDR1 is MNHEY and CDR2 is SMNVEV (reference sequence). CDR3 residues: CASSFSQRETQYF. In DNA form, the CDR3 reads TGTGCCAGCAGTTTCTCACAAAGAGAGACCCAGTACTTC.

This clone was counted only a few times. The rearrangement uses TRBV30 and TRBJ2-5, with D perhaps TRBD2 (5 bases). The CDR3 has 14 amino acids. V lost 2 bases, J lost 5 bases, and 15 bases lay in between. Germline-derived CDR1 and CDR2 are GTSNPN and SVGIG (reference sequence). The DNA for the CDR3 is TGTGCCTGGAGTAGAGGCGTCTCGGGGGAGACCCAGTACTTC. This encodes CAWSRGVSGETQYF.